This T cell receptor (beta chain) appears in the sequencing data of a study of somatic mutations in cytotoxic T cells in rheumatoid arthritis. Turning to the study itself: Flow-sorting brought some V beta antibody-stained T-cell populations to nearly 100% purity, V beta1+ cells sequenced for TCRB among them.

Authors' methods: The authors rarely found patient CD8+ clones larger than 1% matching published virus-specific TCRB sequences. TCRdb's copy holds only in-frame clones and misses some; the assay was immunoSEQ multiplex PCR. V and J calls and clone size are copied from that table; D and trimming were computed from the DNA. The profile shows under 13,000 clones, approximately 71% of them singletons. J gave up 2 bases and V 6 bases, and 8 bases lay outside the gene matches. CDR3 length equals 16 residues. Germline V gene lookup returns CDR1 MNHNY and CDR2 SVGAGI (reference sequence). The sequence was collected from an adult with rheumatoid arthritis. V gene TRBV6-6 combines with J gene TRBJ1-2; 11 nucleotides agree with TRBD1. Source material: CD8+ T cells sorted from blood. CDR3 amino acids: CASRTTGTGGNYGYTF. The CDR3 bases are TGTGCCAGCAGAACTACCGGGACAGGGGGAAACTATGGCTACACCTTC.